The 18 T cell receptor beta chains listed next were all sequenced from one sample in a study of cytomegalovirus exposure and HLA in healthy donors. This table comes from immunoSEQ multiplex PCR, and its TCRdb copy is limited to in-frame clones, with some not included. The sample records 250,000 to 400,000 clones, approximately 91% being singletons. The sequenced material came from PBMCs. The receptors here all came from a man aged 25-40 years in good health and CMV-seronegative.

V usage is TRBV9 and J usage is TRBJ2-3, with 8 bases aligning to TRBD2. The germline V gene has CDR1 SGDLS and CDR2 YYNGEE. The junction had 14 bases not matched to a gene; V was cut back by 5 bases and J by 6 bases. The CDR3 length is 16 residues. CDR3 amino acids: CASSLLGTRGEDTQYF. As DNA, the CDR3 is TGTGCCAGCAGTCTACTCGGGACTAGGGGTGAGGATACGCAGTATTTT.

Only one count was recorded for this clone. The chain carries TRBV11-2 and TRBJ2-3, with 9 positions matching TRBD1. After removal of 1 base from V and 4 bases from J, the junction contained 12 bases not matched to a gene. This CDR3 is built from 18 residues. CDR1 SGHAT and CDR2 FQNNGV come from the germline V gene. In nucleotides, the CDR3 is TGTGCCAGCAGCTTAGGGAAGTTCGGGACAGGGAATTCAGATACGCAGTATTTT. Translating it yields CASSLGKFGTGNSDTQYF.

The chain employs TRBV6-1 and TRBJ2-1; D gene ambiguous. The CDR3 contains 16 residues. Germline V CDR1 and CDR2: MNHNS, SASEGT. V was shortened by 2 bases and J by 0 bases, with 11 bases between the two germline ends. Here the CDR3 DNA reads TGTGCCAGCAGTGAAAGGATGGGCAGCTCCTACAATGAGCAGTTCTTC. Translating gives CASSERMGSSYNEQFF.

J is TRBJ2-7 and V is TRBV5-1; 7 positions agree with TRBD1. This CDR3 has 14 amino acids. From germline, CDR1 is SGHRS and CDR2 YFSETQ. Losses at the gene ends were 4 bases for V and 2 bases for J; bases not matched to a gene: 6. CDR3 DNA: TGCGCCAGCAGCCCCGGACAGGCAACCTACGAGCAGTACTTC. Residues: CASSPGQATYEQYF.

This clone was seen only a few times. V is TRBV6-5 and J is TRBJ1-2, with D hard to call. Trimming cost V 0 bases and J 6 bases, with 8 bases left between them. The CDR3 totals 13 residues. Per the germline V gene, CDR1 is MNHEY and CDR2 is SVGAGI. CDR3: CASSYSIADGYTF. In DNA, the CDR3 is TGTGCCAGCAGTTACTCGATTGCGGATGGCTACACCTTC.

The rearrangement uses TRBV10-3 and TRBJ1-3; 7 bases line up with TRBD1. CDR1 is ENHRY, CDR2 SYGVKD, per germline. There are 15 residues in the CDR3. Trimming at V came to 6 bases and at J to 2 bases, leaving 7 bases not matched to a gene. The CDR3 sequence: CAISPTGAPGNTIYF. For the CDR3, the DNA is TGTGCCATCAGCCCAACAGGGGCTCCTGGAAACACCATATATTTT.

The chain uses TRBV4-1 and TRBJ1-2; tentatively, D is TRBD1 (6 bases). Per the germline V gene, CDR1 is MGHRA and CDR2 is YSYEKL. V lost 1 base, J lost 0 bases, and 12 bases lay in between. The CDR3 contains 16 residues. The CDR3 spells CASSQVGQGTNYGYTF. CDR3 bases: TGCGCCAGCAGCCAAGTGGGCCAGGGGACTAACTATGGCTACACCTTC.

DNA for the CDR3: TGCGCCAGCAGCCTTTGGACGGGAGGGGAAGAGACCCAGTACTTC. Encoded protein: CASSLWTGGEETQYF. This chain connects TRBV4-1 to TRBJ2-5, with 8 bases identical to TRBD2. With 4 bases clipped from V and 3 bases from J, the junction kept 7 bases outside the gene matches. CDR1 and CDR2 (germline): MGHRA, YSYEKL. The CDR3 totals 15 residues.

This sequence joins TRBV7-2 and TRBJ2-5, with D tentatively TRBD1 (5 bases). Per the germline V gene, CDR1 is SGHTA and CDR2 is FQGNSA. The CDR3 is 13 residues long. The germline V and J ends were trimmed by 1 base and 2 bases, with 5 bases remaining between them. CDR3 sequence reads: CASSLGQQETQYF. CDR3 nucleotide sequence: TGTGCCAGCAGCTTAGGACAGCAAGAGACCCAGTACTTC.

The chain combines TRBV7-2 with TRBJ1-4; 8 bases line up with TRBD1. The J segment lost 3 bases and the V segment lost 5 bases, leaving 11 bases of the junction unmatched. Germline lookup yields CDR1 SGHTA and CDR2 FQGNSA. CDR3 length: 17 residues. This CDR3 reads CASSPRGRRISNEKLFF. The CDR3 DNA follows: TGTGCCAGCAGCCCCAGGGGGCGGCGGATTTCTAATGAAAAACTGTTTTTT. The variable domain in full, completed from reference TRBV7-2 and TRBJ1-4, reads GAGVSQSPSNKVTEKGKDVELRCDPISGHTALYWYRQSLGQGLEFLIYFQGNSAPDKSGLPSDRFSAERTGGSVSTLTIQRTQQEDSAVYLCASSPRGRRISNEKLFFGSGTQLSVL.

The rearrangement links TRBV5-6 to TRBJ1-1; D is possibly TRBD1 (5 bases). The V end lost 1 base, the J end lost 0 bases, and 10 bases lay between the germline ends. The CDR3 is 15 residues long. Germline V gives CDR1 SGHDT, CDR2 YYEEEE. The chain's CDR3 is CASSLQGLMNTEAFF. The DNA of the CDR3 is TGTGCCAGCAGCTTGCAGGGACTCATGAACACTGAAGCTTTCTTT.

V usage is TRBV30 and J usage is TRBJ2-1; 10 positions agree with TRBD1. V shed 4 bases, J shed 5 bases, and the junction held 5 bases outside the gene matches. The V gene's germline CDR1 is GTSNPN and CDR2 SVGIG (reference sequence). The length of the CDR3 is 14 residues. CDR3 nucleotides: TGTGCCTGGACCGGGACAGGGGTTGACAATGAGCAGTTCTTC. This sequence encodes CAWTGTGVDNEQFF.

The chain uses TRBV4-3 and TRBJ1-2; 7 bases match TRBD1. CDR1 LGHNA and CDR2 YSLEER come from the germline V gene. V lost 1 base, J lost 4 bases, and 6 bases stayed unmatched. The CDR3 is made up of 15 amino acids. For the CDR3, the DNA is TGCGCCAGCAGCCAAGTCGGGACAGCATTCTATGGCTACACCTTC. This encodes CASSQVGTAFYGYTF.

This rearrangement joins TRBV2 to TRBJ2-7; 7 bases line up with TRBD1. The CDR3 runs to 15 residues. Germline CDR1 reads SNHLY; CDR2 reads FYNNEI. With 6 bases clipped from V and 3 bases from J, the junction kept 11 bases outside the gene matches. The CDR3, as DNA: TGTGCCAGCAGGCCCTCGACGGGACAGAGCTACGAGCAGTACTTC. Translating it yields CASRPSTGQSYEQYF.

The rearrangement links TRBV2 to TRBJ1-6; unclear D gene. CDR1 and CDR2 (germline): SNHLY, FYNNEI. The CDR3 loop spans 14 amino acids. The V and J ends lost 8 bases and 0 bases respectively, with 8 bases between them. The CDR3: CASRVNSYNSPLHF. The CDR3 DNA reads TGTGCCAGCCGGGTAAACTCCTATAATTCACCCCTCCACTTT.

The chain links TRBV18 to TRBJ2-5; possibly TRBD1 for D (6 bases). The germline V gene has CDR1 KGHSH and CDR2 LQKENI. V lost 2 bases to trimming and J lost 5 bases, with 9 bases between them. The CDR3 sequence is 13 residues long. The CDR3 region is CASSPLRGETQYF. The CDR3 nucleotides read TGTGCCAGCTCACCATTGAGGGGGGAGACCCAGTACTTC.

The gene calls are TRBV5-1 and TRBJ1-3; 7 positions match TRBD1. CDR3 length: 16 residues. J lost 0 bases, V lost 0 bases, and 3 bases had no gene match. Germline lookup yields CDR1 SGHRS and CDR2 YFSETQ. Here the CDR3 reads CASSLGGTVSGNTIYF. CDR3 sequence (DNA): TGCGCCAGCAGCTTGGGCGGGACAGTCTCTGGAAACACCATATATTTT.

The chain has TRBV9 and TRBJ1-5, with a possible D match to TRBD1 (6 bases). Germline loops: CDR1 SGDLS, CDR2 YYNGEE. The CDR3 has 15 residues. Trimming took off 2 bases at V and 3 bases at J, with 12 bases between the two ends. The CDR3 sequence: CASSVGWGPNQPQHF. The DNA of the CDR3 is TGTGCCAGCAGCGTGGGATGGGGGCCCAATCAGCCCCAGCATTTT.